Presented here are 20 T cell receptor beta chains from one specimen sequenced in a study of cytomegalovirus exposure and HLA in healthy donors. The table came from immunoSEQ multiplex PCR; TCRdb's copy has only in-frame clones and leaves some out. Of under 150,000 clones listed, 86% are singletons. Input material: PBMCs. The receptors were gathered from a man aged 18 to 30 in good health and CMV-seronegative.

This sequence joins TRBV2 and TRBJ2-1; possible D gene TRBD2, 5 bases. CDR3 length: 15 amino acids. From germline, CDR1 is SNHLY and CDR2 FYNNEI. V was shortened by 1 base and J by 6 bases, with 13 bases between the two germline ends. Here the CDR3 DNA reads TGTGCCAGCAGTGAAGGTCGGGAAACATCCAATGAGCAGTTCTTC. Translated: CASSEGRETSNEQFF.

V and J are TRBV5-1 and TRBJ1-2; no clear D gene. Trimming removed 0 bases at V and 3 bases at J, with 6 bases between. The CDR3 totals 13 residues. Germline V gene data show CDR1 as SGHRS and CDR2 as YFSETQ. CDR3 sequence reads: CASSLASDYGYTF. CDR3 sequence (DNA): TGCGCCAGCAGCTTGGCATCAGACTATGGCTACACCTTC.

This rearrangement joins TRBV9 to TRBJ1-6, with 9 bases aligning to TRBD1. Losses at the gene ends were 4 bases for V and 7 bases for J; bases not matched to a gene: 6. CDR3 length equals 15 residues. Germline V gives CDR1 SGDLS, CDR2 YYNGEE. CDR3 DNA sequence: TGTGCCAGCAGCCCCCTTGACAGGGGGAATTCACCCCTCCACTTT. Its translation is CASSPLDRGNSPLHF. Drawing the rest from reference TRBV9 and TRBJ1-6, the complete variable domain is DSGVTQTPKHLITATGQRVTLRCSPRSGDLSVYWYQQSLDQGLQFLIQYYNGEERAKGNILERFSAQQFPDLHSELNLSSLELGDSALYFCASSPLDRGNSPLHFGNGTRLTVT.

J is TRBJ2-1 and V is TRBV28; D is unresolved. This CDR3 is built from 13 residues. The germline V gene encodes CDR1 MDHEN and CDR2 SYDVKM. V was pared by 4 bases and J by 8 bases, with 12 bases between. CDR3 amino acids: CASSSGSPDEQFF. The CDR3 DNA follows: TGTGCCAGCAGTTCAGGTTCTCCCGATGAGCAGTTCTTC.

The chain is built from TRBV6-5 and TRBJ1-2; 10 positions match TRBD1. The CDR3 is 13 residues long. The V and J ends lost 4 bases and 5 bases, in that order; junction bases with no gene match: 1. Germline CDR1 is MNHEY and CDR2 is SVGAGI. The CDR3 coding sequence is TGTGCCAGCAGTTCGGGACAGGGGTATGGCTACACCTTC. Its protein is CASSSGQGYGYTF.

This rearrangement joins TRBV10-1 to TRBJ2-5; 11 bases map to TRBD2. The CDR3 is made up of 15 amino acids. V was clipped by 5 bases and J by 5 bases; unmatched bases: 7. Germline lookup yields CDR1 WNHNN and CDR2 SYGVQD (reference sequence). The CDR3 reads CASSTSGRGAETQYF. In DNA, the CDR3 is TGCGCCAGCAGTACTAGCGGGAGAGGTGCGGAGACCCAGTACTTC.

The genes are TRBV27 and TRBJ2-7; TRBD1 aligns across 8 bases. CDR3 length: 16 amino acids. Germline lookup yields CDR1 MNHEY and CDR2 SMNVEV (reference sequence). Trimming removed 5 bases from V and 1 base from J; junction bases left unmatched: 10. CDR3 region: CASSLTGQGGSYEQYF. CDR3 DNA: TGTGCCAGCAGTCTAACCGGACAGGGAGGTTCCTACGAGCAGTACTTC.

The genes are TRBV19 and TRBJ1-1, with 9 bases lining up with TRBD1. With 6 bases clipped from V and 4 bases from J, the junction kept 3 bases outside the gene matches. In germline, CDR1 is LNHDA, CDR2 SQIVND (reference sequence). There are 13 residues in the CDR3. The CDR3 DNA follows: TGTGCCAGTAGCGGGACAGGGTCCACTGAAGCTTTCTTT. Protein: CASSGTGSTEAFF.

Written as DNA, the CDR3 is TGTGCCTCAAGCGGGAGAGGGTACAATGAGCAGTTCTTC. Translated, it gives CASSGRGYNEQFF. The V call is TRBV30, the J call TRBJ2-1, with 8 bases matching TRBD2. The CDR3 length is 13 residues. Losses at the gene ends were 7 bases for V and 4 bases for J; bases not matched to a gene: 6. In germline, CDR1 is GTSNPN, CDR2 SVGIG (reference sequence).

V is TRBV5-1 and J is TRBJ2-2, with TRBD1 matching 8 bases. Germline V gene data show CDR1 as SGHRS and CDR2 as YFSETQ. This CDR3 region has 14 residues. With V trimmed by 6 bases and J by 1 base, 2 bases remained unmatched. CDR3 sequence reads: CASTGTGNTGELFF. CDR3 sequence (DNA): TGCGCCAGCACCGGGACAGGGAACACCGGGGAGCTGTTTTTT.

This clone was recorded only once. V and J are TRBV6-5 and TRBJ1-1, with TRBD1 matching 9 bases. J gave up 5 bases and V 4 bases, and 8 bases lay outside the gene matches. Germline V gene data show CDR1 as MNHEY and CDR2 as SVGAGI. The CDR3 runs to 15 residues. Here the CDR3 reads CASSWETGGKTEAFF. CDR3 coding DNA: TGTGCCAGCAGTTGGGAGACAGGGGGGAAAACTGAAGCTTTCTTT.

The chain carries TRBV6-5 and TRBJ1-4; D is possibly TRBD1 (5 bases). With 0 bases removed from V and 5 bases from J, the gap between germline ends came to 10 bases. Per the germline V gene, CDR1 is MNHEY and CDR2 is SVGAGI. This CDR3 has 15 residues. The CDR3 reads CASSYSWTRNEKLFF. The CDR3 DNA is TGTGCCAGCAGTTACTCCTGGACAAGAAATGAAAAACTGTTTTTT.

This clone has only a few counts. The V and J genes are TRBV28 and TRBJ2-7, with a possible D match to TRBD2 (6 bases). Trimming stripped 2 bases from V and 0 bases from J, with 8 bases between. Germline-derived CDR1 and CDR2 are MDHEN and SYDVKM. This CDR3 is built from 14 residues. The CDR3 nucleotides read TGTGCCAGCAGTTTAGCGGGATTCTCCTACGAGCAGTACTTC. It specifies CASSLAGFSYEQYF.

The J gene is TRBJ2-1, the V gene TRBV18; possible D gene TRBD2, 6 bases. The CDR3 consists of 15 residues. The germline CDR1 and CDR2 sequences are KGHSH and LQKENI. V lost 0 bases to trimming and J lost 7 bases, with 13 bases between them. CDR3 amino acids: CASSPPLAPNNEQFF. DNA of the CDR3: TGTGCCAGCTCACCACCCCTAGCGCCCAATAATGAGCAGTTCTTC.

This rearrangement joins TRBV30 to TRBJ2-7; 9 positions match TRBD2. The germline V gene has CDR1 GTSNPN and CDR2 SVGIG (reference sequence). The CDR3 is 15 amino acids. J gave up 3 bases and V 0 bases, and 6 bases lay outside the gene matches. The CDR3: CAWSVGASGIYEQYF. The CDR3 DNA sequence: TGTGCCTGGAGTGTTGGGGCTAGCGGGATCTACGAGCAGTACTTC.

The chain carries TRBV5-6 and TRBJ2-5, with 12 bases matching TRBD2. The CDR3 consists of 15 residues. J gave up 4 bases and V 4 bases, and 5 bases lay outside the gene matches. The V gene's germline CDR1 is SGHDT and CDR2 YYEEEE. The CDR3 sequence: CASSRLAGVVETQYF. CDR3 DNA sequence: TGTGCCAGCAGCCGACTAGCGGGGGTGGTAGAGACCCAGTACTTC.

The chain carries TRBV7-9 and TRBJ1-1, with TRBD1 matching 7 bases. Unmatched junction bases numbered 5, after V lost 5 bases and J lost 5 bases. Germline V gives CDR1 SEHNR, CDR2 FQNEAQ (reference sequence). This CDR3 spans 13 amino acids. The CDR3 spells CASSKAGGTEAFF. The DNA for the CDR3 is TGTGCCAGCAGCAAAGCAGGGGGAACTGAAGCTTTCTTT. Together with reference TRBV7-9 and TRBJ1-1, the CDR3 gives the full variable domain: DTGVSQNPRHKITKRGQNVTFRCDPISEHNRLYWYRQTLGQGPEFLTYFQNEAQLEKSRLLSDRFSAERPKGSFSTLEIQRTEQGDSAMYLCASSKAGGTEAFFGQGTRLTVV.

The chain is built from TRBV7-8 and TRBJ2-1; D unclear. The germline gives CDR1 SGHVS, CDR2 FQNEAQ. V was pared by 5 bases and J by 5 bases, with 10 bases between. The CDR3 is 13 amino acids. CDR3 region: CASSRGDHNEQFF. The CDR3 nucleotides are TGTGCCAGCAGCCGAGGAGATCACAATGAGCAGTTCTTC.

V usage is TRBV6-5 and J usage is TRBJ2-1, with D tentatively TRBD2 (6 bases). The ends were cut back, 0 bases at V and 12 bases at J, with 15 bases in the middle. The CDR3 runs to 14 residues. Germline V gene data show CDR1 as MNHEY and CDR2 as SVGAGI. Here the CDR3 reads CASSYSSSGWLQFF. The CDR3 bases are TGTGCCAGCAGTTACTCTTCCAGCGGGTGGTTGCAGTTCTTC.

The J gene is TRBJ2-3, the V gene TRBV5-5; a weak D match, TRBD2 (5 bases). The CDR3 covers 14 residues. Per the germline V gene, CDR1 is SGHKS and CDR2 is YYEKEE (reference sequence). Trimming took 4 bases from V and 1 from J, leaving 10 bases between them. In nucleotides, the CDR3 is TGTGCCAGCAGCCGCACCGGGGGCACAGATACGCAGTATTTT. Amino acid sequence: CASSRTGGTDTQYF.